The 10 T cell receptor beta chains listed next were all sequenced from one sample in a study of shared clonotypes between healthy human individuals. Assay: immunoSEQ multiplex PCR; the TCRdb copy retains only in-frame clones and omits some. The sample has some 1 million clones; 65% to 80% are singletons. The sequencing sample was made of memory CD4+ T cells sorted from blood. As for subset: CD45RA-negative fraction. The receptors derive from a man between 18 and 29 years old in good health.

This chain connects TRBV6-5 to TRBJ2-3, with TRBD1 matching 7 bases. The length of the CDR3 is 16 residues. V was pared by 0 bases and J by 4 bases, with 7 bases of the junction left unmatched. Germline assignment: CDR1 MNHEY and CDR2 SVGAGI. In DNA form, the CDR3 reads TGTGCCAGCAGTTACTCCCCAGCCCAGGGGGCAGATACGCAGTATTTT. Translated: CASSYSPAQGADTQYF.

The V gene is TRBV5-1, the J gene TRBJ1-5; a weak D match, TRBD1 (6 bases). The CDR3 has 14 residues. V was cut by 2 bases and J by 4 bases, with 10 bases left in between. Germline CDR1 is SGHRS and CDR2 is YFSETQ. CDR3 nucleotides: TGCGCCAGCAGCTTTGCAGGGGAGAATCAGCCCCAGCATTTT. Its translation: CASSFAGENQPQHF.

As concerns this clone: Sequence at one end of the junction differs from germline and may be a read error. The J gene is TRBJ2-7, the V gene TRBV5-1; D is perhaps TRBD2 (5 bases). Germline V gene lookup returns CDR1 SGHRS and CDR2 YFSETQ. CDR3 size: 12 residues. The CDR3 coding sequence is TGCGCCAGCAGCTTGTACCGAGACGGACTTTCCTTC. This gives the protein CASSLYRDGLSF.

J is TRBJ1-1 and V is TRBV6-5; 7 nucleotides agree with TRBD1. This CDR3 region has 13 residues. The germline V gene encodes CDR1 MNHEY and CDR2 SVGAGI. V was pared by 7 bases and J by 6 bases, with 8 bases of the junction left unmatched. Here the CDR3 reads CASKDRVKSEAFF. The CDR3 DNA is TGTGCCAGCAAAGACAGGGTTAAGTCTGAAGCTTTCTTT.

Details on this clone: This sample also contains other DNA sequences that code for the same CDR3. V is TRBV14 and J is TRBJ1-2, with no clear D. This CDR3 has 13 amino acids. From germline, CDR1 is SGHDN and CDR2 FVKESK. The V and J ends lost 0 bases and 2 bases respectively, with 4 bases between them. The CDR3 nucleotides are TGTGCCAGCAGCCAAGATCTCAACTATGGCTACACCTTC. Protein sequence: CASSQDLNYGYTF. Variable domain in full (rest from reference TRBV14 and TRBJ1-2): EAGVTQFPSHSVIEKGQTVTLRCDPISGHDNLYWYRRVMGKEIKFLLHFVKESKQDESGMPNNRFLAERTGGTYSTLKVQPAELEDSGVYFCASSQDLNYGYTFGSGTRLTVV.

This clone was observed once. This chain uses TRBV7-2 with TRBJ2-6, with TRBD2 as a possible D gene (5 bases). Germline V gives CDR1 SGHTA, CDR2 FQGNSA. Trimming stripped 1 base from V and 4 bases from J, with 8 bases between. The CDR3 has 15 residues. The CDR3 DNA reads TGTGCCAGCAGCTTAGGAGGGAGAGGGGCCAACGTCCTGACTTTC. Translating it yields CASSLGGRGANVLTF.

The gene calls are TRBV20-1 and TRBJ2-7; D is undetermined. Looked up from germline, CDR1 is DFQATT and CDR2 is SNEGSKA (reference sequence). The CDR3 is 11 amino acids. V was shortened by 6 bases and J by 6 bases, with 12 bases between the two germline ends. The CDR3 reads CSAWRGLEQYF. The CDR3 DNA reads as TGCAGTGCCTGGCGTGGGCTCGAGCAGTACTTC.

The chain uses TRBV30 and TRBJ2-5; D is unresolved. The end of the DNA aligns better with TRBJ2-7, so the J call may be wrong. The CDR3 contains 15 residues. The V gene's germline CDR1 is GTSNPN and CDR2 SVGIG (reference sequence). CDR3 region: CAWSVLGFSSYEQYF. As DNA, the CDR3 is TGTGCCTGGAGTGTCCTAGGGTTTAGCTCCTACGAGCAGTACTTC.

As concerns this clone: Other nucleotide sequences from this sample produce the same CDR3. V and J are TRBV18 and TRBJ1-1; TRBD1 might be the D (5 bases). The V and J ends lost 6 bases and 1 base respectively, with 9 bases between them. Per the germline V gene, CDR1 is KGHSH and CDR2 is LQKENI. The CDR3 is 13 residues long. CDR3 DNA: TGTGCCAGCTCTCCGGGACGGAACACTGAAGCTTTCTTT. This gives the protein CASSPGRNTEAFF.

This chain uses TRBV5-4 with TRBJ2-5; no firm D call. CDR1 is SGHNT, CDR2 YYREEE, per germline (reference sequence). Trimming pared 4 bases from V and 9 bases from J, leaving 19 bases between. The CDR3 extends over 14 amino acids. CDR3 loop: CASSPSGPARSQYF. DNA of the CDR3: TGTGCCAGCAGCCCATCTGGGCCCGCTAGGTCCCAGTACTTC. Combining the CDR3 with reference TRBV5-4 and TRBJ2-5 gives the whole variable domain ETGVTQSPTHLIKTRGQQVTLRCSSQSGHNTVSWYQQALGQGPQFIFQYYREEENGRGNFPPRFSGLQFPNYSSELNVNALELDDSALYLCASSPSGPARSQYFGPGTRLLVL.